These T cell receptor beta chains were read from a single sample in a study of blood T cell repertoires in COVID-19. Here immunoSEQ multiplex PCR was the method, and the copy in TCRdb shows in-frame clones only, minus some. The sample has around 240,000 clones, 90% to 95% seen once. Input material: PBMCs or T cells enriched from blood (not recorded which). The receptor set was obtained from a human donor in a cohort exposed to, infected with or recovered from COVID-19 (not recorded which). The donor label of this sample is uncertain. Each CDR3 is given with its conserved first and last residue. A clone size is listed for some rows: how often the clone was seen (once, few, many), or a class if it is expanded.

CASSLDPRQGGTEAFF | TRBV11-2 | - | TRBJ1-1
CASSREGGSINQPQHF | TRBV19 | once | TRBJ1-5
CASSFLETQYF | TRBV7-9 | - | TRBJ2-5
CASSLGLRTNHTIYF | TRBV7-8 | - | TRBJ1-3
CASSLGATGSGYTF | TRBV7-9 | - | TRBJ1-2
CASSSRSSTDTQYF | TRBV28 | - | TRBJ2-3
CASSLNVGGGPHEQYF | TRBV9 | - | TRBJ2-7
CASTEQGRNTEAFF | TRBV4-3 | once | TRBJ1-1
CSASIQVTEAFF | TRBV20-1 | - | TRBJ1-1
CASSQASSVGNTIYF | TRBV4-3 | few | TRBJ1-3
CAISALAGAGANVLTF | TRBV10-3 | - | TRBJ2-6
CASSDSSGGAAGELFF | TRBV6-4 | - | TRBJ2-2
CASSLDGQGIFQPQHF | TRBV5-6 | - | TRBJ1-5
CASSLGGNSNQPQHF | TRBV5-4 | few | TRBJ1-5
CAHSHGRVPNNEQFF | TRBV6-5 | - | TRBJ2-1
CASSPAGQDAYGYTF | TRBV5-1 | once | TRBJ1-2
CASSETGVPYEQYF | TRBV25-1 | - | TRBJ2-7
CATTRDRVLNEQYF | TRBV6-5 | once | TRBJ2-7
CASSPSYQETQYF | TRBV11-3 | - | TRBJ2-5
CASSRVGRHRGAEQYF | TRBV4-1 | - | TRBJ2-7
CASSLAIGEKLFF | TRBV5-4 | - | TRBJ1-4
CASSQDNSRSGQYF | TRBV4-3 | - | TRBJ2-7
CASGGRYVNYGYTF | TRBV19 | - | TRBJ1-2
CASSPLPLTHSTRSEAFF | TRBV6-2/TRBV6-3 | - | TRBJ1-1
CASSPGSDTEAFF | TRBV18 | - | TRBJ1-1
CASSLDRTNTEAFF | TRBV18 | - | TRBJ1-1
CSFKGANEQYF | TRBV29-1 | - | TRBJ2-7
CASSDSLLAGGHEQFF | TRBV6-1 | - | TRBJ2-1
CASSYSGQGHSPLHF | TRBV6-5 | - | TRBJ1-6
CSASRAGGYEQYF | TRBV20-1 | - | TRBJ2-7
CASSLVPWRGGINTEAFF | TRBV11-2 | - | TRBJ1-1
CASRPDSNYGYTF | TRBV6-5 | - | TRBJ1-2
CAIRETGEYYGYTF | TRBV10-3 | - | TRBJ1-2
CASSQIRLGGGTEAFF | TRBV3-1/TRBV3-2 | - | TRBJ1-1
CASSYSGGNQPQHF | TRBV6-2/TRBV6-3 | once | TRBJ1-5
CTSSQDLAGETQYF | TRBV1 | - | TRBJ2-5
CASSYTDSTSYEQYF | TRBV6-2/TRBV6-3 | - | TRBJ2-7
CASRDGQFSGANVLTF | TRBV19 | - | TRBJ2-6
CASSPPGLGIDGYTF | TRBV25-1 | - | TRBJ1-2
CASSAFVNTEAFF | TRBV9 | - | TRBJ1-1
CASSVRDTLYEQYF | TRBV4-1 | - | TRBJ2-7
CASSLWAQGSYEQYF | TRBV5-5 | - | TRBJ2-7
CAISEGQLNTEAFF | TRBV10-3 | - | TRBJ1-1
CASSYGAGATGELFF | TRBV6-5 | - | TRBJ2-2
CASKPTPQGPNTEAFF | TRBV19 | - | TRBJ1-1
CASSLDATGLNSPLHF | TRBV3-1/TRBV3-2 | - | TRBJ1-6
CASSAGTNIYF | TRBV19 | - | TRBJ1-6
CASSPAQVGSGNTIYF | TRBV18 | - | TRBJ1-3
CASSLRIPGQGSDTQYF | TRBV5-1 | - | TRBJ2-3